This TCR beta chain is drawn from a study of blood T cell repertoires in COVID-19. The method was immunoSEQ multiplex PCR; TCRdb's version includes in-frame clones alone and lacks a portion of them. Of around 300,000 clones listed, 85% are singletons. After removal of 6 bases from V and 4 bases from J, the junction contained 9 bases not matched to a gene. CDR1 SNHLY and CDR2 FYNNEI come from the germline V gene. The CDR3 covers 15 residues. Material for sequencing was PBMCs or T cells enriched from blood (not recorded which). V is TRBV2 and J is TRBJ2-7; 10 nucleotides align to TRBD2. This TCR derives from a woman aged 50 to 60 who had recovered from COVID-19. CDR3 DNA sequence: TGTGCCAGCAGACGAGTCAAACTAGCGGGGTACGAGCAGTACTTC. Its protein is CASRRVKLAGYEQYF.